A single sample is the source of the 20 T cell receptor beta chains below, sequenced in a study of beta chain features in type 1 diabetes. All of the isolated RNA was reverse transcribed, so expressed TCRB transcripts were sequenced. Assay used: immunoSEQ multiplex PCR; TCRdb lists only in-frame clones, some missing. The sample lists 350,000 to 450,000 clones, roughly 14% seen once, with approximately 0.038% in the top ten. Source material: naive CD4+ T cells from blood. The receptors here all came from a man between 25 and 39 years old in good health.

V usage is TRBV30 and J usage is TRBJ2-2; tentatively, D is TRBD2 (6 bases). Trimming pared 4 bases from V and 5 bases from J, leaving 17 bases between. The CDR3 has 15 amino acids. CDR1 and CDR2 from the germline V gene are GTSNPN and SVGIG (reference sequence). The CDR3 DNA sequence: TGTGCCTGGAAAAAGCGGGCAGCACCAACCGGGGAGCTGTTTTTT. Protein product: CAWKKRAAPTGELFF.

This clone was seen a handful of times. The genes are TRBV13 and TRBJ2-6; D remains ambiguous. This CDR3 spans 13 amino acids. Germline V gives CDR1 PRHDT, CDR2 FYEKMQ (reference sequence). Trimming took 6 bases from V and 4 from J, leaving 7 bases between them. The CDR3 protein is CASRRGGANVLTF. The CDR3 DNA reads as TGTGCCAGCAGACGCGGCGGGGCCAACGTCCTGACTTTC.

CDR3 protein: CASSLEVGGANVLTF. As DNA, the CDR3 is TGCGCCAGCAGCTTGGAAGTCGGTGGGGCCAACGTCCTGACTTTC. This rearrangement joins TRBV5-1 to TRBJ2-6; D is uncertain. This CDR3 contains 15 residues. The germline V gene has CDR1 SGHRS and CDR2 YFSETQ. The V end lost 0 bases, the J end lost 3 bases, and 7 bases lay between the germline ends.

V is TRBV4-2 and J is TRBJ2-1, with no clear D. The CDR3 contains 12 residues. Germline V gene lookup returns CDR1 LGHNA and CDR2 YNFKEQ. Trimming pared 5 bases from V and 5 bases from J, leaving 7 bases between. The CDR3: CASSESHNEQFF. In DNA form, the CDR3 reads TGTGCCAGCAGCGAATCTCACAATGAGCAGTTCTTC.

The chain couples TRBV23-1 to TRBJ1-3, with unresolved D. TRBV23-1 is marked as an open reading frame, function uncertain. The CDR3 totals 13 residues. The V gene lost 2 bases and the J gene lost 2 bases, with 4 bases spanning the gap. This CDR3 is CASSQITGNTIYF. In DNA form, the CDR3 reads TGCGCCAGCAGTCAAATAACTGGAAACACCATATATTTT.

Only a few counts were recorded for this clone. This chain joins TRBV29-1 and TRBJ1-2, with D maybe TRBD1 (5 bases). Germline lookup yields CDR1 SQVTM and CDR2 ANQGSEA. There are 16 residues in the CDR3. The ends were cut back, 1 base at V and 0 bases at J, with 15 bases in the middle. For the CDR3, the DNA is TGCAGCGTTGAAGGGGGCAGGGTAGAGTCTAACTATGGCTACACCTTC. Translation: CSVEGGRVESNYGYTF. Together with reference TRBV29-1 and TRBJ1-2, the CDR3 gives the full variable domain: SAVISQKPSRDICQRGTSLTIQCQVDSQVTMMFWYRQQPGQSLTLIATANQGSEATYESGFVIDKFPISRPNLTFSTLTVSNMSPEDSSIYLCSVEGGRVESNYGYTFGSGTRLTVV.

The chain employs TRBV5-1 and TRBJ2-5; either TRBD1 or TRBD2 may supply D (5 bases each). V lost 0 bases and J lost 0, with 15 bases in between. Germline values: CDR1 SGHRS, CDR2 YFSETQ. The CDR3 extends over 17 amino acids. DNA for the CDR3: TGCGCCAGCAGCTTGGGTCCCCGGGGACGCCACCAAGAGACCCAGTACTTC. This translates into CASSLGPRGRHQETQYF. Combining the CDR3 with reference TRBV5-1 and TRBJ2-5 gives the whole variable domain KAGVTQTPRYLIKTRGQQVTLSCSPISGHRSVSWYQQTPGQGLQFLFEYFSETQRNKGNFPGRFSGRQFSNSRSEMNVSTLELGDSALYLCASSLGPRGRHQETQYFGPGTRLLVL.

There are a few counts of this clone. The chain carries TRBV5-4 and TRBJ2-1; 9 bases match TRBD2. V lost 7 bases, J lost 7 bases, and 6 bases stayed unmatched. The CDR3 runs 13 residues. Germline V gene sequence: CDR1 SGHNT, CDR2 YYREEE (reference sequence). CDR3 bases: TGTGCCAGCCAACTAGCGGGCGGTAATGAGCAGTTCTTC. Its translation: CASQLAGGNEQFF. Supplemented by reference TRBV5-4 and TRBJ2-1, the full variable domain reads ETGVTQSPTHLIKTRGQQVTLRCSSQSGHNTVSWYQQALGQGPQFIFQYYREEENGRGNFPPRFSGLQFPNYSSELNVNALELDDSALYLCASQLAGGNEQFFGPGTRLTVL.

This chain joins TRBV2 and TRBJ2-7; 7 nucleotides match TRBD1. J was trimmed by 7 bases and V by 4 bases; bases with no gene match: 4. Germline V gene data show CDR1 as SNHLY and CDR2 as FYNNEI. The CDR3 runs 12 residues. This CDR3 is CASSAGQREQYF. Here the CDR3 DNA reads TGTGCCAGCAGTGCGGGACAGCGGGAGCAGTACTTC. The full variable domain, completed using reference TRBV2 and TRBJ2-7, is EPEVTQTPSHQVTQMGQEVILRCVPISNHLYFYWYRQILGQKVEFLVSFYNNEISEKSEIFDDQFSVERPDGSNFTLKIRSTKLEDSAMYFCASSAGQREQYFGPGTRLTVT.

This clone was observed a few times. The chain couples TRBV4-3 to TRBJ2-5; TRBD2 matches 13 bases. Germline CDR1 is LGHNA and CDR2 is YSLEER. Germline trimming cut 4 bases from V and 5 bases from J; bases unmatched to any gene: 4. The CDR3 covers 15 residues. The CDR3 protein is CASSLGLAGVETQYF. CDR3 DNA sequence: TGCGCCAGCAGCCTAGGACTAGCGGGAGTGGAGACCCAGTACTTC.

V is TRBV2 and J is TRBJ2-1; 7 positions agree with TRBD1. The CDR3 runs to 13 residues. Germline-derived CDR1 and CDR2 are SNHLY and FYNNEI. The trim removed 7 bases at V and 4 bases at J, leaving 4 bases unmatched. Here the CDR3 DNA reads TGTGCCAGCATAGAGGGGGCATACAATGAGCAGTTCTTC. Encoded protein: CASIEGAYNEQFF.

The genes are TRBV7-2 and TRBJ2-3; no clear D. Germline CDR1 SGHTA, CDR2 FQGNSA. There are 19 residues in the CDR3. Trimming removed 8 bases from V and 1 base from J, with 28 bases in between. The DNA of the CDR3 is TGTGCCAGCCTCAGCCCATCCACTAATCCCCCGGCTGGCACAGATACGCAGTATTTT. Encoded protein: CASLSPSTNPPAGTDTQYF.

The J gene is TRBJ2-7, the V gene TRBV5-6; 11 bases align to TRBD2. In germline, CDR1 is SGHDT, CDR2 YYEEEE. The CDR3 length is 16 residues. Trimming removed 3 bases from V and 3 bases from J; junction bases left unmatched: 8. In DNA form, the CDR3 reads TGTGCCAGCAGCTCAATGACTAGCGGGAAGCTCTACGAGCAGTACGTC. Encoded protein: CASSSMTSGKLYEQYV.

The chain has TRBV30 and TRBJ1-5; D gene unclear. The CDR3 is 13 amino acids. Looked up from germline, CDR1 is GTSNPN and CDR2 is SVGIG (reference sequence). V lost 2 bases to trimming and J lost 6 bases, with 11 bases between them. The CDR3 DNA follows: TGTGCCTGGAGTCCAATGTGGGGTCAGCCCCAGCATTTT. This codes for CAWSPMWGQPQHF.

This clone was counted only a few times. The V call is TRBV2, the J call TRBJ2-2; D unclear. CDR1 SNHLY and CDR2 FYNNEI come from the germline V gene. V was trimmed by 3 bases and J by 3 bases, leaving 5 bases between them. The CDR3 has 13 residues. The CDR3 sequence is CASSETDTGELFF. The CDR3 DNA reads TGTGCCAGCAGTGAGACGGACACCGGGGAGCTGTTTTTT.

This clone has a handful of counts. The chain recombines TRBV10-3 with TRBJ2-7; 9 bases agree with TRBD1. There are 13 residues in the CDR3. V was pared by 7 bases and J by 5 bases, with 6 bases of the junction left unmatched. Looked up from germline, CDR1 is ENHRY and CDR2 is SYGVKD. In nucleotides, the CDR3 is TGTGCCATCACCGGGACAGGGTGGAACGAGCAGTACTTC. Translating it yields CAITGTGWNEQYF.

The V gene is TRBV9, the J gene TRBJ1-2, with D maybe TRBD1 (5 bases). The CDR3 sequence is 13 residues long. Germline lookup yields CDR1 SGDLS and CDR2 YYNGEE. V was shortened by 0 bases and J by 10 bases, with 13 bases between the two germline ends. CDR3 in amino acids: CASSVGQGGIYTF. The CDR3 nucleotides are TGTGCCAGCAGCGTAGGGCAGGGAGGAATCTACACCTTC. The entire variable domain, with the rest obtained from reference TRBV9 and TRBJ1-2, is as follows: DSGVTQTPKHLITATGQRVTLRCSPRSGDLSVYWYQQSLDQGLQFLIQYYNGEERAKGNILERFSAQQFPDLHSELNLSSLELGDSALYFCASSVGQGGIYTFGSGTRLTVV.

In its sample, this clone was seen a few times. CDR3 sequence reads: CATNTQGATYGYTF. The CDR3 DNA is TGTGCCACTAACACACAGGGAGCTACCTATGGCTACACCTTC. The rearrangement links TRBV2 to TRBJ1-2; D perhaps matches TRBD1 (6 bases). Trimming removed 10 bases from V and 4 bases from J, with 19 bases in between. The CDR3 has 14 residues. The germline V gene has CDR1 SNHLY and CDR2 FYNNEI.

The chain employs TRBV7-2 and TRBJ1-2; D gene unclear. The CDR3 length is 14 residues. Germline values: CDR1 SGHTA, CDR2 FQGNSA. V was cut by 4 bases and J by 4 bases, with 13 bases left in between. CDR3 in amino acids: CASSSTPFIYGYTF. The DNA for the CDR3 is TGTGCCAGCAGCTCGACCCCCTTCATCTATGGCTACACCTTC.

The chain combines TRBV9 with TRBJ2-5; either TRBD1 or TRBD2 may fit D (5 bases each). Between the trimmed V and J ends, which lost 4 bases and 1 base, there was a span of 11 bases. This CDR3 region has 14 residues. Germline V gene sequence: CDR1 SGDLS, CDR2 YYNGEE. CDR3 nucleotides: TGTGCCAGCAGCCTTGGGACCACCCAAGAGACCCAGTACTTC. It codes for CASSLGTTQETQYF.